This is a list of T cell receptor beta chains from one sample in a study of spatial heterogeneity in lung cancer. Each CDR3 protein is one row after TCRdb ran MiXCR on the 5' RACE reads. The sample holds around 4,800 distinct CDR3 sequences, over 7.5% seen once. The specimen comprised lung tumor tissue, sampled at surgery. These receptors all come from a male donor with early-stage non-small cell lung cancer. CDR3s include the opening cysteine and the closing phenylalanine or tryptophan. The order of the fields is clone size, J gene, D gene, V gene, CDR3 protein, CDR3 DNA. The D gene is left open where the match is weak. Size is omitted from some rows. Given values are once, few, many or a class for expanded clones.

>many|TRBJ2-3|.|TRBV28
CASIQPFSGTDTQYF
TGTGCCAGCATCCAACCCTTTAGCGGCACAGATACGCAGTATTTT
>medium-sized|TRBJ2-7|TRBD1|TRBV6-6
CASSSPLSDRGFRKEQYF
TGTGCCAGCAGTTCCCCGCTTTCTGACAGGGGGTTTCGAAAAGAGCAGTACTTC
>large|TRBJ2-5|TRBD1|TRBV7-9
CASSPYRGGETQYF
TGTGCCAGCAGCCCATACAGGGGCGGAGAGACCCAGTACTTC
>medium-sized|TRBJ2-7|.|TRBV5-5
CASSVGYEQYF
TGTGCCAGCAGCGTGGGCTACGAGCAGTACTTC
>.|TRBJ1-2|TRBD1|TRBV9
CASSRTGQGPTSNYGYTF
TGTGCCAGCAGCCGGACGGGACAGGGGCCGACGTCTAACTATGGCTACACCTTC
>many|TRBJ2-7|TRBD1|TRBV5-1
CASASDPGTGFTGQYF
TGCGCCAGCGCATCCGACCCGGGGACAGGGTTTACCGGGCAGTACTTC
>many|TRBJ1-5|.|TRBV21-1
CASSRDQPQHF
TGTGCCAGCAGCAGGGATCAGCCCCAGCATTTT
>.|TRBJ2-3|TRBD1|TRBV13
CASSSPDRGSADTQYF
TGTGCCAGCAGCTCGCCCGACAGGGGGAGCGCAGATACGCAGTATTTT
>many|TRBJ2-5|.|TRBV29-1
CSGEQGGETQYF
TGCAGCGGAGAACAGGGAGGGGAGACCCAGTACTTC
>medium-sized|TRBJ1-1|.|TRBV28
CASSPTGGYTEAFF
TGTGCCAGCAGCCCGACGGGGGGGTACACTGAAGCTTTCTTT
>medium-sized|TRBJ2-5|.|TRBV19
CASSLQETQYF
TGTGCCAGTAGTCTCCAAGAGACCCAGTACTTC
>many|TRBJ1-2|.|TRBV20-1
CSAGQTYGYTF
TGCAGTGCCGGACAGACTTATGGCTACACCTTC
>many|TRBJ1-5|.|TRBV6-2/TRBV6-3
CASTFRASANQPQHF
TGTGCCAGCACCTTCCGGGCCAGCGCCAATCAGCCCCAGCATTTT
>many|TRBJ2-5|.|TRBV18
CASSPRTGGLQETQYF
TGTGCCAGCTCACCAAGAACAGGAGGTCTCCAAGAGACCCAGTACTTC
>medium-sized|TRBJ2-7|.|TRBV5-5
CASSLDGARGEQYF
TGTGCCAGCAGTCTGGATGGGGCCAGGGGCGAGCAGTACTTC
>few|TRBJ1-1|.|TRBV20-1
CSARRVRMAENTEAFF
TGCAGTGCTAGAAGGGTGCGGATGGCAGAAAACACTGAAGCTTTCTTT
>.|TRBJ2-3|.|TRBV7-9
CASSTSVTDTQYF
TGTGCCAGCAGCACATCAGTCACAGATACGCAGTATTTT
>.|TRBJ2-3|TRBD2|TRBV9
CASSVGASGVVSTDTQYF
TGTGCCAGCAGCGTAGGGGCTAGCGGGGTGGTAAGCACAGATACGCAGTATTTT
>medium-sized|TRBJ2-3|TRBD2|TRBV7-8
CASSSLAGPSTDTQYF
TGTGCCAGCAGCTCCTTAGCGGGCCCTAGCACAGATACGCAGTATTTT
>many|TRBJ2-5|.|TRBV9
CASSVADPETQYF
TGTGCCAGCAGCGTTGCGGACCCAGAGACCCAGTACTTC
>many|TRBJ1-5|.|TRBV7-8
CASSSPWGAGNQPQHF
TGTGCCAGCAGCTCGCCCTGGGGGGCTGGCAATCAGCCCCAGCATTTT
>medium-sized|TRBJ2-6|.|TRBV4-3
CASRQGSGANVLTF
TGCGCCAGCAGGCAGGGTTCTGGGGCCAACGTCCTGACTTTC
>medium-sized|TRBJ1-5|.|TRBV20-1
CSARDGLGRQPQHF
TGCAGTGCTAGAGATGGGCTGGGACGGCAGCCCCAGCATTTT
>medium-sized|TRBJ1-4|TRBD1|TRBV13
CASSSGGTNEKLFF
TGTGCCAGCAGCTCAGGGGGAACTAATGAAAAACTGTTTTTT
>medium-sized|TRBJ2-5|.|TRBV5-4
CASSLWGVRETQYF
TGTGCCAGCAGCTTGTGGGGTGTCAGGGAGACCCAGTACTTC
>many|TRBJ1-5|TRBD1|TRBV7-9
CASSSHRGGQPQHF
TGTGCCAGCAGCTCCCACAGGGGTGGGCAGCCCCAGCATTTT
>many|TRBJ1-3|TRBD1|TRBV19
CASSLTGESSGNTIYF
TGTGCCAGTAGCCTGACAGGGGAGAGCTCTGGAAACACCATATATTTT
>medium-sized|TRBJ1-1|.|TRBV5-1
CASSLGPEAFF
TGCGCCAGCAGCTTGGGCCCTGAAGCTTTCTTT